Presented here are 31 T cell receptor beta chains from one specimen sequenced in a study of shared clonotypes between healthy human individuals. The table came from immunoSEQ multiplex PCR; TCRdb's copy has only in-frame clones and leaves some out. This table has some 1 million clones, roughly 75% appearing once. The specimen sequenced was memory CD4+ T cells sorted from blood. The sample's subset: CD45RA-negative fraction. These receptors came from a man aged 18-30 years in good health.

The CDR3 spells CASSLVGGTYYEQYF. The CDR3 DNA reads TGTGCCAGCAGCTTAGTTGGCGGAACTTACTACGAGCAGTACTTC. The chain links TRBV7-6 to TRBJ2-7; no reliable D call. The V gene's germline CDR1 is SGHVS and CDR2 FNYEAQ. The CDR3 spans 15 residues. Trimming took off 1 base at V and 3 bases at J, with 13 bases between the two ends.

V usage is TRBV7-2 and J usage is TRBJ2-1, with 9 bases aligning to TRBD1. CDR1 is SGHTA, CDR2 FQGNSA, per germline. This CDR3 region has 15 residues. V lost 3 bases, J lost 6 bases, and 6 bases stayed unmatched. This CDR3 is CASSLYRGPGNEQFF. CDR3 nucleotide sequence: TGTGCCAGCAGCTTGTACAGGGGGCCTGGCAATGAGCAGTTCTTC.

V is TRBV7-9 and J is TRBJ1-1; D uncertain. V was clipped by 1 base and J by 6 bases, with 15 bases between them. Germline CDR1 is SEHNR and CDR2 is FQNEAQ (reference sequence). There are 15 residues in the CDR3. The CDR3 spells CASSLEVARRSEAFF. CDR3 bases: TGTGCCAGCAGCTTAGAGGTCGCCCGGAGGTCTGAAGCTTTCTTT. The whole variable domain, remainder taken from reference TRBV7-9 and TRBJ1-1, is DTGVSQNPRHKITKRGQNVTFRCDPISEHNRLYWYRQTLGQGPEFLTYFQNEAQLEKSRLLSDRFSAERPKGSFSTLEIQRTEQGDSAMYLCASSLEVARRSEAFFGQGTRLTVV.

This chain joins TRBV7-2 and TRBJ2-7, with 10 positions matching TRBD2. CDR3 length: 15 amino acids. Per germline, CDR1 SGHTA and CDR2 FQGNSA. J lost 0 bases, V lost 5 bases, and 4 bases had no gene match. CDR3 bases: TGTGCCAGCAGCCCCCGGACTAGCGGCTCCTACGAGCAGTACTTC. This encodes CASSPRTSGSYEQYF.

This clone was detected only a few times. This sequence joins TRBV9 and TRBJ2-1, with D tentatively TRBD2 (5 bases). V shed 1 base and J shed 0 bases, with 8 bases lying between them. The CDR3 loop spans 15 amino acids. CDR1 and CDR2 (germline): SGDLS, YYNGEE. In nucleotides, the CDR3 is TGTGCCAGCAGCGTATTTGAGGGCTCCTACAATGAGCAGTTCTTC. This codes for CASSVFEGSYNEQFF.

The genes are TRBV18 and TRBJ1-3; 8 bases align to TRBD1. The CDR3 has 14 residues. Germline CDR1 and CDR2: KGHSH and LQKENI. The ends lost 6 bases at V and 6 bases at J; junction bases unmatched: 7. CDR3 in DNA: TGTGCCAGCTCCAGGACAGGGTCGGAAAACACCATATATTTT. It is translated as CASSRTGSENTIYF.

On this clone: The sample has other DNA sequences that encode this CDR3 too. The V call is TRBV5-1, the J call TRBJ1-4, with no clear D. In germline, CDR1 is SGHRS, CDR2 YFSETQ. This CDR3 spans 14 amino acids. Trimming shortened V by 4 bases and J by 1 base, and 8 bases separated the two germline ends. The CDR3, as DNA: TGCGCCAGCAGCCCTACGGGAACTAATGAAAAACTGTTTTTT. This codes for CASSPTGTNEKLFF.

This clone was picked up a small number of times. V is TRBV6-1 and J is TRBJ1-2; D is undetermined. This CDR3 has 10 amino acids. CDR1 MNHNS and CDR2 SASEGT come from the germline V gene. V lost 3 bases, J lost 6 bases, and 2 bases lay in between. The CDR3 loop is CASSDDGYTF. Written as DNA, the CDR3 is TGTGCCAGCAGTGACGATGGCTACACCTTC.

The chain combines TRBV5-4 with TRBJ2-1; 9 bases agree with TRBD2. The CDR3 sequence is 15 residues long. Germline assignment: CDR1 SGHNT and CDR2 YYREEE (reference sequence). V lost 1 base and J lost 5; bases outside the gene matches: 4. CDR3 loop: CASSLRAGGNNEQFF. CDR3 DNA: TGTGCCAGCAGCTTGCGAGCGGGAGGCAACAATGAGCAGTTCTTC.

The chain employs TRBV9 and TRBJ2-3; tentative D call: TRBD2 (5 bases). Between the trimmed V and J ends, which lost 3 bases and 3 bases, there was a span of 8 bases. From germline, CDR1 is SGDLS and CDR2 YYNGEE. CDR3 length: 13 residues. This CDR3 is CASSADYTDTQYF. The CDR3 DNA reads TGTGCCAGCAGCGCCGACTATACAGATACGCAGTATTTT. Variable domain in full (rest from reference TRBV9 and TRBJ2-3): DSGVTQTPKHLITATGQRVTLRCSPRSGDLSVYWYQQSLDQGLQFLIQYYNGEERAKGNILERFSAQQFPDLHSELNLSSLELGDSALYFCASSADYTDTQYFGPGTRLTVL.

This clone has just a few counts. The J gene is TRBJ2-3, the V gene TRBV2, with a weak D call TRBD2 (5 bases). Trimming cost V 0 bases and J 3 bases, with 7 bases left between them. Looked up from germline, CDR1 is SNHLY and CDR2 is FYNNEI. The CDR3 is made up of 14 amino acids. The CDR3 spells CASSEARATDTQYF. The CDR3 DNA reads as TGTGCCAGCAGTGAAGCGCGGGCAACAGATACGCAGTATTTT. Variable domain in full (rest from reference TRBV2 and TRBJ2-3): EPEVTQTPSHQVTQMGQEVILRCVPISNHLYFYWYRQILGQKVEFLVSFYNNEISEKSEIFDDQFSVERPDGSNFTLKIRSTKLEDSAMYFCASSEARATDTQYFGPGTRLTVL.

The chain combines TRBV6-1 with TRBJ1-1; 7 bases map to TRBD1. The CDR3 loop spans 12 amino acids. Germline CDR1 and CDR2: MNHNS and SASEGT. J lost 6 bases, V lost 10 bases, and 8 bases had no gene match. The CDR3 DNA reads as TGTGCCATACCACAGGGGAGTCCTGAAGCTTTCTTT. It yields the protein CAIPQGSPEAFF.

The chain employs TRBV2 and TRBJ1-4; 8 bases line up with TRBD1. V was clipped by 5 bases and J by 0 bases; unmatched bases: 11. The CDR3 is 18 amino acids. CDR1 and CDR2 (germline): SNHLY, FYNNEI. The CDR3 reads CASSRTGQMIATNEKLFF. The CDR3 bases are TGTGCCAGCAGTCGGACAGGGCAAATGATTGCAACTAATGAAAAACTGTTTTTT.

The chain has TRBV13 and TRBJ1-2; 7 nucleotides align to TRBD1. The germline gives CDR1 PRHDT, CDR2 FYEKMQ (reference sequence). The CDR3 is 15 residues long. After removal of 0 bases from V and 8 bases from J, the junction contained 9 bases not matched to a gene. The CDR3, as DNA: TGTGCCAGCAGCTTAGGTTCTTTGGCAGGGGGAGGCTACACCTTC. Amino acid sequence: CASSLGSLAGGGYTF. The full variable domain, rest sourced from reference TRBV13 and TRBJ1-2, is AAGVIQSPRHLIKEKRETATLKCYPIPRHDTVYWYQQGPGQDPQFLISFYEKMQSDKGSIPDRFSAQQFSDYHSELNMSSLELGDSALYFCASSLGSLAGGGYTFGSGTRLTVV.

This clone was counted ten times or more. This rearrangement joins TRBV5-1 to TRBJ2-2; tentative D call: TRBD2 (6 bases). The CDR3 has 14 residues. V gave up 1 base and J gave up 7 bases, with 11 bases separating them. Germline-derived CDR1 and CDR2 are SGHRS and YFSETQ. The CDR3 nucleotides read TGCGCCAGCAGCTTGTCGGAGGGATACGGGGAGCTGTTTTTT. Amino acid sequence: CASSLSEGYGELFF.

There are a few counts of this clone. The rearrangement joins TRBV19 to TRBJ2-2; D may match TRBD1 or TRBD2 (6 bases each). Between the trimmed V and J ends, which lost 3 bases and 6 bases, there was a span of 20 bases. The V gene's germline CDR1 is LNHDA and CDR2 SQIVND (reference sequence). The CDR3 loop spans 17 amino acids. The CDR3 reads CASSIRGLGQFSGELFF. For the CDR3, the DNA is TGTGCCAGTAGTATCAGGGGACTCGGCCAATTTTCCGGGGAGCTGTTTTTT.

The chain employs TRBV7-8 and TRBJ1-1; D unclear. The CDR3 spans 15 residues. CDR1 is SGHVS and CDR2 is FQNEAQ in the germline V gene. V shed 2 bases and J shed 0 bases, with 10 bases lying between them. The CDR3 DNA follows: TGTGCCAGCAGCTTATGGGCTGCTTTGAACACTGAAGCTTTCTTT. This gives the protein CASSLWAALNTEAFF.

The V call is TRBV9, the J call TRBJ2-1, with 7 bases fitting TRBD2. Germline CDR1 is SGDLS and CDR2 is YYNGEE. V lost 0 bases and J lost 4; bases outside the gene matches: 7. CDR3 length: 16 residues. CDR3 nucleotides: TGTGCCAGCAGCGTAGATGGGACTACCCTATACAATGAGCAGTTCTTC. This translates into CASSVDGTTLYNEQFF.

This clone was detected only a few times. The J gene is TRBJ1-6, the V gene TRBV9, with D unresolved. The length of the CDR3 is 15 residues. The germline V gene has CDR1 SGDLS and CDR2 YYNGEE. Trimming removed 0 bases at V and 10 bases at J, with 14 bases between. For the CDR3, the DNA is TGTGCCAGCAGCGTAGCCTCCGGGGTAAAATCACCCCTCCACTTT. It encodes CASSVASGVKSPLHF.

The chain recombines TRBV18 with TRBJ2-7; 8 nucleotides align to TRBD1. V lost 3 bases and J lost 5; bases outside the gene matches: 3. CDR3 size: 13 residues. Germline-derived CDR1 and CDR2 are KGHSH and LQKENI. The DNA for the CDR3 is TGTGCCAGCTCACCTCGGACAGGGAACGAGCAGTACTTC. It yields the protein CASSPRTGNEQYF.

The gene calls are TRBV30 and TRBJ2-2; D is unclear. V lost 2 bases, J lost 4 bases, and 8 bases lay in between. CDR3 length: 13 amino acids. Germline V CDR1 and CDR2: GTSNPN, SVGIG (reference sequence). The CDR3 DNA reads TGTGCCTGGAGTAGGCACACCACCGGGGAGCTGTTTTTT. This sequence encodes CAWSRHTTGELFF. Full variable domain (outside the CDR3, taken from reference TRBV30 and TRBJ2-2): SQTIHQWPATLVQPVGSPLSLECTVEGTSNPNLYWYRQAAGRGLQLLFYSVGIGQISSEVPQNLSASRPQDRQFILSSKKLLLSDSGFYLCAWSRHTTGELFFGEGSRLTVL.

This clone was seen once. The chain couples TRBV13 to TRBJ2-2; no clear D. Per germline, CDR1 PRHDT and CDR2 FYEKMQ (reference sequence). The V end lost 0 bases, the J end lost 5 bases, and 4 bases lay between the germline ends. The CDR3 is 13 amino acids. CDR3 sequence reads: CASSLGGTGELFF. CDR3 bases: TGTGCCAGCAGCTTAGGGGGAACCGGGGAGCTGTTTTTT.

The table lists this clone with a few counts. This sequence joins TRBV23-1 and TRBJ1-1; possible D gene TRBD1, 5 bases. TRBV23-1 is an ORF for which the function is uncertain. The length of the CDR3 is 17 residues. Between the trimmed V and J ends, which lost 5 bases and 1 base, there was a span of 20 bases. CDR3 nucleotide sequence: TGCGCCAGCAGTACGAACTCGACAGTTATCGAGAACACTGAAGCTTTCTTT. Translated, it gives CASSTNSTVIENTEAFF.

The chain has TRBV6-1 and TRBJ2-5; D gene uncertain. The V end was cut by 7 bases, the J end by 4 bases, with 4 bases between. Germline V lookup: CDR1 MNHNS, CDR2 SASEGT. This CDR3 is built from 10 residues. The CDR3 DNA reads TGTGCCAGCACTAGAGAGACCCAGTACTTC. Translated, it gives CASTRETQYF.

This clone was counted many times. The chain employs TRBV7-2 and TRBJ2-2, with TRBD2 identical over 12 bases. The length of the CDR3 is 16 residues. With V trimmed by 1 base and J by 7 bases, 4 bases remained unmatched. Germline CDR1 reads SGHTA; CDR2 reads FQGNSA. This chain's CDR3 is CASSLGLAGAGGELFF. CDR3 bases: TGTGCCAGCAGCTTAGGACTAGCGGGAGCGGGCGGGGAGCTGTTTTTT.

Comments on this clone: A much larger clone differs from this one at a single base, so this may be a read error. Distinct nucleotide sequences in the sample also encode this CDR3. This chain uses TRBV14 with TRBJ2-7; D gene ambiguous. Germline V lookup: CDR1 SGHDN, CDR2 FVKESK. The CDR3 is 11 residues long. Trimming stripped 1 base from V and 4 bases from J, with 2 bases between. The CDR3 here is CASSQGYEQYF. The CDR3 DNA follows: TGTGCCAGCAGCCAAGGTTACGAGCAGTACTTC.

This clone was picked up one time. V and J are TRBV7-2 and TRBJ2-3; 11 bases are shared with TRBD2. CDR3 length equals 15 residues. V lost 6 bases, J lost 4 bases, and 6 bases stayed unmatched. Germline CDR1 reads SGHTA; CDR2 reads FQGNSA. As DNA, the CDR3 is TGTGCCAGCAGATCCAGTAGCGGGAGGGCAGATACGCAGTATTTT. Translation: CASRSSSGRADTQYF.

This clone has a single count. The V and J genes are TRBV19 and TRBJ1-6; 9 positions agree with TRBD1. Trimming removed 4 bases from V and 9 bases from J; junction bases left unmatched: 7. CDR3 length: 15 amino acids. The germline CDR1 and CDR2 sequences are LNHDA and SQIVND (reference sequence). This chain's CDR3 is CASSNRGQGSSPLHF. CDR3 sequence (DNA): TGTGCCAGTAGTAACAGGGGGCAGGGTTCTTCACCCCTCCACTTT. The full variable domain, completed using reference TRBV19 and TRBJ1-6, is DGGITQSPKYLFRKEGQNVTLSCEQNLNHDAMYWYRQDPGQGLRLIYYSQIVNDFQKGDIAEGYSVSREKKESFPLTVTSAQKNPTAFYLCASSNRGQGSSPLHFGNGTRLTVT.

The chain uses TRBV9 and TRBJ1-4, with 7 bases identical to TRBD1. Germline CDR1 is SGDLS and CDR2 is YYNGEE. J lost 1 base, V lost 7 bases, and 7 bases had no gene match. This CDR3 spans 15 amino acids. The CDR3 nucleotides are TGTGCCAGCTGCGCCGGACAGGAAACTAATGAAAAACTGTTTTTT. It encodes CASCAGQETNEKLFF.

The chain has TRBV7-2 and TRBJ2-1; tentative D call: TRBD1 (6 bases). Trimming removed 0 bases at V and 3 bases at J, with 12 bases between. Germline V gene sequence: CDR1 SGHTA, CDR2 FQGNSA. CDR3 length equals 16 residues. The CDR3 DNA is TGTGCCAGCAGCTTAGCGGGCAGGGGTGGCTACAATGAGCAGTTCTTC. It yields the protein CASSLAGRGGYNEQFF.

V gene TRBV4-3 combines with J gene TRBJ2-1; 10 bases map to TRBD2. CDR3 length: 15 amino acids. Germline V gives CDR1 LGHNA, CDR2 YSLEER. V gave up 3 bases and J gave up 7 bases; unmatched junction bases: 6. The CDR3 spells CASSQTLAGKNEQFF. The DNA of the CDR3 is TGCGCCAGCAGCCAGACACTAGCGGGAAAGAATGAGCAGTTCTTC.